A selection of T cell receptor beta chains follows, all from one sample in a study of blood T cell repertoires in COVID-19. Profiling relied on immunoSEQ multiplex PCR, and the TCRdb table lists in-frame clones only, not all of them. Among 250,000 or so clones listed, roughly 89% were seen once. Sequencing used peripheral blood. The receptors come from a woman between 35 and 50 years old who had recovered from COVID-19. Both conserved end residues are part of each CDR3. The order of the fields is V gene, J gene, clone size, D gene, CDR3 protein, CDR3 DNA. A D gene is named only where the DNA matches it firmly. Only part of the rows carry a size: once, few, many, or a class if the clone is expanded.

TRBV4-1	TRBJ1-1	.	.	CASSRPWASTEAFF	TGCGCCAGCAGCCGGCCTTGGGCAAGCACTGAAGCTTTCTTT
TRBV10-2	TRBJ2-1	.	.	CASSADNNEQFF	TGCGCCAGCAGTGCGGACAACAATGAGCAGTTCTTC
TRBV14	TRBJ1-4	.	.	CASSQDGSGLRNEKLFF	TGTGCCAGCAGCCAAGATGGTTCGGGACTACGTAATGAAAAACTGTTTTTT
TRBV4-1	TRBJ1-2	many	.	CASGGSGGPTGYTF	TGCGCCAGCGGGGGCAGCGGGGGACCAACTGGCTACACCTTC
TRBV4-1	TRBJ2-1	.	.	CASSQDRVREQFF	TGCGCCAGCAGCCAAGATCGGGTTCGTGAGCAGTTCTTC
TRBV13	TRBJ2-7	.	TRBD2	CASSTRTSGVSYEQYF	TGTGCCAGCAGTACAAGGACTAGCGGGGTTTCCTACGAGCAGTACTTC
TRBV6-5	TRBJ2-5	.	TRBD2	CASRHTSGSRETQYF	TGTGCCAGCAGACACACTAGCGGGAGTCGTGAGACCCAGTACTTC
TRBV6-5	TRBJ2-1	.	.	CASSYSGASGYNEQFF	TGTGCCAGCAGTTACTCGGGGGCTAGCGGTTACAATGAGCAGTTCTTC
TRBV5-1	TRBJ1-6	.	TRBD1	CASSYRGETFYNSPLHF	TGCGCCAGCAGCTACAGGGGAGAGACGTTTTATAATTCACCCCTCCACTTT
TRBV7-2	TRBJ2-2	once	.	CASSDPRGGGGNTGELFF	TGTGCCAGCAGCGACCCCCGAGGGGGGGGAGGGAACACCGGGGAGCTGTTTTTT
TRBV5-1	TRBJ2-1	.	TRBD2	CASSFGGRVFYNEQFF	TGCGCCAGCAGCTTTGGAGGGAGGGTGTTCTACAATGAGCAGTTCTTC
TRBV24-1	TRBJ2-7	.	TRBD2	CATSEAGGSGEQYF	TGTGCCACCAGTGAGGCGGGAGGATCCGGCGAGCAGTACTTC
TRBV13	TRBJ2-6	.	TRBD2	CASREGLADSGANVLTF	TGTGCCAGCAGGGAGGGACTAGCGGACTCTGGGGCCAACGTCCTGACTTTC
TRBV4-1	TRBJ2-5	.	.	CASSPIRPSAQETQYF	TGCGCCAGCAGCCCCATACGCCCTAGCGCTCAAGAGACCCAGTACTTC
TRBV27	TRBJ1-1	.	.	CASSNNVMNTEAFF	TGTGCCAGCAGTAACAACGTCATGAACACTGAAGCTTTCTTT
TRBV18	TRBJ2-1	.	TRBD2	CASSPPETFSGGLRGEQFF	TGTGCCAGCTCACCACCAGAGACTTTTAGCGGGGGCCTTAGAGGTGAGCAGTTCTTC
TRBV23-1	TRBJ2-7	.	.	CASSETQPPYNKGEFSYEQYF	TGCGCCAGCAGTGAAACTCAGCCGCCGTACAATAAGGGGGAGTTCTCCTACGAGCAGTACTTC
TRBV10-3	TRBJ2-3	.	.	CAISEGSNADTQYF	TGTGCCATCAGTGAGGGTAGCAACGCCGATACGCAGTATTTT
TRBV18	TRBJ2-1	.	.	CASSMASAYNEQFF	TGTGCCAGCTCTATGGCTAGCGCGTACAATGAGCAGTTCTTC
TRBV11-1	TRBJ2-1	once	TRBD2	CASSATSGGSYNEQFF	TGTGCCAGCAGCGCGACTAGCGGGGGATCATACAATGAGCAGTTCTTC
TRBV5-1	TRBJ2-5	.	TRBD1	CASSLAGTGGQETQYF	TGCGCCAGCAGCTTGGCCGGGACAGGGGGACAAGAGACCCAGTACTTC
TRBV3-1/TRBV3-2	TRBJ1-5	.	.	CASSQGGGVGNQPQHF	TGTGCCAGCAGCCAAGGCGGGGGTGTCGGCAATCAGCCCCAGCATTTT
TRBV28	TRBJ2-7	.	TRBD1	CASISGQGSNEQYF	TGTGCCAGCATCTCGGGACAGGGGTCGAACGAGCAGTACTTC
TRBV5-4	TRBJ2-1	.	TRBD2	CASSLGLAGIYNEQFF	TGTGCCAGCAGCTTGGGGCTAGCGGGAATTTACAATGAGCAGTTCTTC
TRBV25-1	TRBJ1-1	.	.	CASSDRMNTEAFF	TGTGCCAGCAGTGACAGAATGAACACTGAAGCTTTCTTT
TRBV7-9	TRBJ2-6	.	TRBD1	CASNKGTGTGISGANVLTF	TGTGCCAGCAATAAGGGGACCGGGACAGGGATCTCTGGGGCCAACGTCCTGACTTTC
TRBV7-3	TRBJ1-1	.	TRBD1	CASSGTVNTEAFF	TGTGCCAGCAGCGGGACAGTGAACACTGAAGCTTTCTTT
TRBV18	TRBJ2-5	.	.	CASSPDSAIETQYF	TGTGCCAGCTCACCGGACTCCGCAATTGAGACCCAGTACTTC
TRBV7-3	TRBJ2-5	.	TRBD2	CASSLAGGPGETQYF	TGTGCCAGCAGCCTAGCGGGAGGGCCTGGGGAGACCCAGTACTTC
TRBV5-5	TRBJ2-3	.	.	CASSLRRSTDTQYF	TGTGCCAGCAGCTTGCGGAGGAGCACAGATACGCAGTATTTT
TRBV19	TRBJ2-3	.	TRBD1	CASSIGTATDTQYF	TGTGCCAGTAGTATCGGGACAGCCACAGATACGCAGTATTTT
TRBV5-1	TRBJ2-7	few	.	CASSRTGVLYEQYF	TGCGCCAGCAGCCGGACTGGGGTACTCTACGAGCAGTACTTC
TRBV6-5	TRBJ2-1	.	TRBD2	CATKTSGMNEQFF	TGTGCCACCAAGACTAGCGGGATGAATGAGCAGTTCTTC